Presented here are 20 T cell receptor beta chains from one specimen sequenced in a study of T cell responses to AZD1222 COVID-19 vaccine. Produced via immunoSEQ multiplex PCR; TCRdb's table is partial and in-frame only. This sample has 90,000 or so clones, with more than 70% found just once. The source was peripheral blood, collected 28 days after the second AZD1222 dose. All receptors derive from an adult who received the AZD1222 COVID-19 vaccine.

The J gene is TRBJ1-1, the V gene TRBV12-3 or TRBV12-4, with D maybe TRBD1 (5 bases). The germline V and J ends were trimmed by 6 bases and 10 bases, with 18 bases remaining between them. This CDR3 spans 13 amino acids. CDR3 DNA: TGTGCCAGCAGACCCCTGAGGACCGGGGGAGCTTTCTTT. It translates to CASRPLRTGGAFF.

Note on this clone: One end of the junction varies from germline; a read error may be responsible. This chain joins TRBV12-3 or TRBV12-4 and TRBJ1-6; D is unresolved. This CDR3 region has 12 residues. The CDR3 coding sequence is TGTGCCAGCAGTATAGCCAGTGGGTCCCTCCACTTT. The encoded protein is CASSIASGSLHF.

This clone appeared once. This chain links TRBV5-4 with TRBJ1-4; a possible D gene is TRBD1 (6 bases). This CDR3 is 12 amino acids long. Trimming pared 0 bases from V and 11 bases from J, leaving 8 bases between. Germline V gives CDR1 SGHNT, CDR2 YYREEE (reference sequence). The CDR3 spells CASSLDREKLFF. The CDR3 DNA follows: TGTGCCAGCAGCTTGGACAGGGAGAAACTGTTTTTT.

The V gene is TRBV7-9, the J gene TRBJ2-7; the D is unclear. From germline, CDR1 is SEHNR and CDR2 FQNEAQ (reference sequence). The CDR3 runs to 11 residues. Trimming removed 5 bases from V and 5 bases from J, with 7 bases in between. This chain's CDR3 is CASSQSDEQYF. CDR3 DNA: TGTGCCAGCAGCCAGTCGGACGAGCAGTACTTC.

The gene calls are TRBV5-6 and TRBJ1-4; possible D gene TRBD1, 5 bases. The CDR3 contains 14 residues. Trimming left V 6 bases short and J 3 bases short, with 12 bases between. Germline V gene lookup returns CDR1 SGHDT and CDR2 YYEEEE. CDR3 DNA: TGTGCCAGCACCCAGGGTCGACCTAATGAAAAACTGTTTTTT. Its protein product is CASTQGRPNEKLFF.

The rearrangement links TRBV18 to TRBJ2-7, with D possibly being TRBD1 (5 bases). The CDR3 extends over 13 amino acids. Per germline, CDR1 KGHSH and CDR2 LQKENI. V was trimmed by 3 bases and J by 6 bases, leaving 12 bases between them. CDR3 protein: CASSPPKTAEQYV. The DNA of the CDR3 is TGTGCCAGCTCACCTCCGAAGACAGCCGAGCAGTACGTC.

V usage is TRBV7-9 and J usage is TRBJ2-5; TRBD1 agrees at 9 bases. The germline gives CDR1 SEHNR, CDR2 FQNEAQ (reference sequence). This CDR3 spans 16 amino acids. The V gene end was trimmed by 5 bases and the J gene end by 5 bases; junction bases not matched to a gene: 12. CDR3 loop: CASSIRGTGRGETQYF. CDR3 nucleotides: TGTGCCAGCAGCATCCGCGGGACAGGGCGAGGGGAGACCCAGTACTTC.

This chain links TRBV4-2 with TRBJ2-3, with D maybe TRBD2 (7 bases). CDR3 size: 17 residues. V was shortened by 2 bases and J by 4 bases, with 19 bases between the two germline ends. The germline gives CDR1 LGHNA, CDR2 YNFKEQ. For the CDR3, the DNA is TGTGCCAGCAGCCAAAATTATGGGGGGGGGCAGTCAGATACGCAGTATTTT. Its translation is CASSQNYGGGQSDTQYF.

The chain is built from TRBV4-3 and TRBJ2-7, with a possible D match to TRBD1 (6 bases). The CDR3 extends over 13 amino acids. Germline values: CDR1 LGHNA, CDR2 YSLEER. Trimming cost V 0 bases and J 4 bases, with 7 bases left between them. In DNA form, the CDR3 reads TGCGCCAGCAGCCAAGAACAGGGTTACGAGCAGTACTTC. Translation: CASSQEQGYEQYF.

This clone was seen just once. This chain links TRBV5-1 with TRBJ2-5; D unclear. The V end lost 4 bases, the J end lost 2 bases, and 9 bases lay between the germline ends. The germline V gene has CDR1 SGHRS and CDR2 YFSETQ. This CDR3 spans 13 amino acids. The CDR3 DNA follows: TGCGCCAGCAGCCGTGACTTGCAAGAGACCCAGTACTTC. The encoded protein is CASSRDLQETQYF.

In this sample, this clone turned up once. The chain joins TRBV27 to TRBJ2-7; 9 bases agree with TRBD2. The ends lost 0 bases at V and 6 bases at J; junction bases unmatched: 6. CDR1 and CDR2 (germline): MNHEY, SMNVEV (reference sequence). The CDR3 consists of 15 residues. The CDR3 DNA reads as TGTGCCAGCAGTTTATCGGGCGGGGGGGCCGCCGAGCAGTACTTC. Residues: CASSLSGGGAAEQYF.

The chain uses TRBV9 and TRBJ1-4; TRBD1 is a possible D gene (6 bases). V lost 3 bases and J lost 3, with 15 bases in between. Germline CDR1 and CDR2: SGDLS and YYNGEE. The CDR3 has 16 residues. The CDR3 DNA sequence: TGTGCCAGCAGCGCGGGGTGGGGGCCGGCTAATGAAAAACTGTTTTTT. Translated: CASSAGWGPANEKLFF.

The CDR3 region has the DNA TGTGCCAGCAGTCCCCGACAGGGAGGGAGCTCCTACGAGCAGTACTTC. Protein sequence: CASSPRQGGSSYEQYF. The chain links TRBV27 to TRBJ2-7; D may be TRBD1 or TRBD2 (7 bases each). Between the trimmed V and J ends, which lost 5 bases and 0 bases, there was a span of 17 bases. The CDR3 loop spans 16 amino acids. Germline V gives CDR1 MNHEY, CDR2 SMNVEV (reference sequence).

The J gene is TRBJ2-5, the V gene TRBV5-1; maybe TRBD2 (5 bases). This CDR3 has 16 amino acids. Germline V lookup: CDR1 SGHRS, CDR2 YFSETQ. V was shortened by 0 bases and J by 5 bases, with 17 bases between the two germline ends. CDR3 nucleotide sequence: TGCGCCAGCAGCTTGGCCGGGGATCAAGGACGGGAGACCCAGTACTTC. It codes for CASSLAGDQGRETQYF.

The genes are TRBV10-3 and TRBJ1-3; tentative D call: TRBD1 (5 bases). The germline gives CDR1 ENHRY, CDR2 SYGVKD. The CDR3 loop spans 19 amino acids. Trimming removed 2 bases from V and 1 base from J, with 21 bases in between. This CDR3 reads CAISEDGEGHLYSGNTIYF. CDR3 nucleotide sequence: TGTGCCATCAGTGAGGATGGGGAGGGGCACTTATATTCTGGAAACACCATATATTTT.

V is TRBV27 and J is TRBJ1-1, with D hard to call. Germline V gives CDR1 MNHEY, CDR2 SMNVEV (reference sequence). The CDR3 covers 13 residues. Trimming left V 0 bases short and J 8 bases short, with 10 bases between. CDR3 nucleotide sequence: TGTGCCAGCAGTTTATCGGCAAGCTCCGAAGCTTTCTTT. This translates into CASSLSASSEAFF.

V gene TRBV2 combines with J gene TRBJ1-1; D gene uncertain. The CDR3 runs to 13 residues. Trimming shortened V by 2 bases and J by 0 bases, and 4 bases separated the two germline ends. Per germline, CDR1 SNHLY and CDR2 FYNNEI. The CDR3 DNA reads TGTGCCAGCAGTGAAATGGTGAACACTGAAGCTTTCTTT. Its translation is CASSEMVNTEAFF.

CDR3 nucleotide sequence: TGTGCCAGCAGCCAAGGTATGTGGGGTGAGCAGTTCTTC. It is translated as CASSQGMWGEQFF. This chain joins TRBV3-1 (or the pseudogene TRBV3-2) and TRBJ2-1; D unclear. Germline loops: CDR1 LGHDT, CDR2 YNNKEL (reference sequence). The length of the CDR3 is 13 residues. Deletions cut 1 base from V and 9 bases from J, with 10 bases between.

The gene calls are TRBV15 and TRBJ2-2, with D possibly being TRBD2 (6 bases). Germline V gene lookup returns CDR1 LNHNV and CDR2 YYDKDF (reference sequence). Trimming removed 1 base from V and 0 bases from J, with 9 bases in between. The CDR3 covers 16 residues. For the CDR3, the DNA is TGTGCCACCAGCAGAGGACGGGGGTCGAACACCGGGGAGCTGTTTTTT. Amino acids: CATSRGRGSNTGELFF.

The chain couples TRBV4-3 to TRBJ2-3; the match to TRBD2 covers 12 bases. V dropped 3 bases and J dropped 3; count of bases not matched to a gene: 16. Looked up from germline, CDR1 is LGHNA and CDR2 is YSLEER. CDR3 size: 20 residues. CDR3 loop: CASSQGSRLAGELLTDTQYF. The CDR3 DNA follows: TGCGCCAGCAGCCAGGGTTCTCGACTAGCGGGGGAATTACTGACAGATACGCAGTATTTT.